The text below deals with one T cell receptor (beta chain). This entry is derived from a study of blood T cells in healthy people across ages. With a J-beta primer mix and a sample-barcoded 5' primer, a second PCR ran about 7 to 12 cycles. TCRdb itself ran the 5' RACE reads through MiXCR, one entry per CDR3 protein. This sample has around 990,000 distinct CDR3 sequences; approximately 26% occur once, and the top ten carry around 0.75%. The data also belong to a second study, concerning T cells of mothers and their children.

The sequence came from a girl aged 2-9 years in good health. The sequencing input was blood.

CDR3 amino acids: CASSQEGERSTEAFF. The CDR3 DNA reads TGTGCCAGCAGCCAAGAGGGGGAGAGGAGCACTGAAGCTTTCTTT. The chain links TRBV3-1 to TRBJ1-1; possibly TRBD1 for D (5 bases). There are 15 residues in the CDR3. V lost 0 bases, J lost 4 bases, and 12 bases lay in between. CDR1 LGHDT and CDR2 YNNKEL come from the germline V gene (reference sequence).